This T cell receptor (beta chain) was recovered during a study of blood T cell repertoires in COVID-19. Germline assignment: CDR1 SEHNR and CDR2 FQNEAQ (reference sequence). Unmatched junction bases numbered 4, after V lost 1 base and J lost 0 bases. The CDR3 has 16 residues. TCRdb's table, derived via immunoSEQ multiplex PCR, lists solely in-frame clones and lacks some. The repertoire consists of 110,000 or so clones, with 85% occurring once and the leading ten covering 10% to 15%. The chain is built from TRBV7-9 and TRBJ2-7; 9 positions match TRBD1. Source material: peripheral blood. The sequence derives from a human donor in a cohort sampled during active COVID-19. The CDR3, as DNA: TGTGCCAGCAGCTTAGTCGGGACAGGGCTCTCCTACGAGCAGTACTTC. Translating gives CASSLVGTGLSYEQYF.